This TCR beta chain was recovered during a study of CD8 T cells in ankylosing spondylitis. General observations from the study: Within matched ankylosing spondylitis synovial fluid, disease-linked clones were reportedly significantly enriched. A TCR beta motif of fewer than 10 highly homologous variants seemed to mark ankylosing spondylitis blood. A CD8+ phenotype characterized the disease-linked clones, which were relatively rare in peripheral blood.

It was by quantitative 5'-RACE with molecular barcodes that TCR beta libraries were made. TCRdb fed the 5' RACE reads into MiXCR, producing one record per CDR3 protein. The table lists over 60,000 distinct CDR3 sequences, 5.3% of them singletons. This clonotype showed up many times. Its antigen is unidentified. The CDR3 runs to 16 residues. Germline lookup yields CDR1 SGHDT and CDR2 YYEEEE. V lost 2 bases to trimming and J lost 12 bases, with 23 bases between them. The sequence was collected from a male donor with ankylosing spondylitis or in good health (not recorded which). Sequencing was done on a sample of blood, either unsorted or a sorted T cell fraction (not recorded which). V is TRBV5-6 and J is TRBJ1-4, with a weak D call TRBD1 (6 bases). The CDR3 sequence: CASSLPGALRVEELFF. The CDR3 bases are TGTGCCAGCAGCTTACCAGGGGCCCTTCGAGTCGAAGAACTGTTTTTT.